These T cell receptor beta chains were read from a single sample in a study of preoperative IRX-2 immunotherapy in early breast cancer. This table comes from immunoSEQ multiplex PCR, and its TCRdb copy is limited to in-frame clones, with some not included. The data show some 30,000 clones, 85% to 90% seen once. Sample acquisition took place from a patient treated with IRX-2 immunotherapy. The receptors originated from a human donor with breast cancer. The CDR3 runs from the conserved cysteine through the conserved F or W. Fields, in order: clone size, J gene, D gene, V gene, CDR3 DNA, CDR3 protein. A D gene is named only where the DNA matches it firmly. Size is omitted from some rows. Given values are once, few, many or a class for expanded clones.

>-|TRBJ2-2|TRBD1|TRBV30
TGTGCCTGGAGCGGACAGGGGAGGACCGGGGAGCTGTTTTTT
CAWSGQGRTGELFF
>-|TRBJ2-3|TRBD2|TRBV2
TGTGCCACGACTAGCGGGATCACAGATACGCAGTATTTT
CATTSGITDTQYF
>once|TRBJ1-2|-|TRBV28
TGTGCCAGCAGGGATTCCGGACCCTTCTATGGCTACACCTTC
CASRDSGPFYGYTF
>-|TRBJ2-3|TRBD2|TRBV6-1
TGTGCCAGCAGTGACCCACAGCGGGACGACACAGATACGCAGTATTTT
CASSDPQRDDTDTQYF
>-|TRBJ2-7|TRBD2|TRBV9
TGTGCCAGCAGCCCTCGGGATAGCGGGCTCTACGAGCAGTACTTC
CASSPRDSGLYEQYF
>-|TRBJ1-6|TRBD1|TRBV7-2
TGTGCCAGCAGCCCCCAACAGGGGGCGATTAATTCACCCCTCCACTTT
CASSPQQGAINSPLHF
>-|TRBJ1-1|TRBD1|TRBV4-1
TGCGCCAGCAGCCACCCGGGACAGGGGCTCACTGAAGCTTTCTTT
CASSHPGQGLTEAFF
>-|TRBJ2-1|TRBD2|TRBV2
TGTGCCAGCAGACTAGCGGGAAGATACAATGAGCAGTTCTTC
CASRLAGRYNEQFF
>-|TRBJ2-5|-|TRBV5-1
TGCGCCAGCAGCTACCGACAGGGCGGGGCGCAAGAGACCCAGTACTTC
CASSYRQGGAQETQYF
>-|TRBJ1-1|TRBD1|TRBV5-1
TGCGCCAGCAGCCCGGGGACAGGGGAAGCTTTCTTT
CASSPGTGEAFF
>-|TRBJ1-3|-|TRBV10-2
TGCGCCAGCAGGCAAGACAGGACCCGGAACACCATATATTTT
CASRQDRTRNTIYF
>-|TRBJ2-2|-|TRBV21-1
TGTGCCAGCAGCAAATGGGGCTTTGAGAAGGGGGAGGGCACCGGGGAGCTGTTTTTT
CASSKWGFEKGEGTGELFF
>-|TRBJ2-5|TRBD1|TRBV19
TGTGCCAGTAGTATTAGAGGGGGCAGGGAGAAGACCCAGTACTTC
CASSIRGGREKTQYF
>-|TRBJ2-7|-|TRBV7-9
TGTGCCAGCAGCCCGGCGAGGCCCTTCGACGAGCAGTACTTC
CASSPARPFDEQYF
>-|TRBJ2-1|TRBD1|TRBV28
TGTGCCAGCCAAGGGGGCTTAAGCTCCTACAATGAGCAGTTCTTC
CASQGGLSSYNEQFF
>-|TRBJ2-7|TRBD1|TRBV6-5
TGTGCCAGCAGAACCGGGACAGGGGGTTCCTACGAGCAGTACTTC
CASRTGTGGSYEQYF
>-|TRBJ2-7|-|TRBV4-2
TGTGCCAGCAGCCAAGTGAATAGCGGATACTACGAGCAGTACTTC
CASSQVNSGYYEQYF
>-|TRBJ2-5|TRBD2|TRBV7-9
TGTGCCAGCAGCGTAAGCGGGGGGGGCAAACAAGAGACCCAGTACTTC
CASSVSGGGKQETQYF
>-|TRBJ2-7|TRBD2|TRBV13
TGTGCCAGCAGCCACCGACTAGCGGGGGGGATGACCTACGAGCAGTACTTC
CASSHRLAGGMTYEQYF
>once|TRBJ2-1|-|TRBV6-1
TGTGCCAGCAGTCGGGCAGTACAGAATGAGCAGTTCTTC
CASSRAVQNEQFF
>-|TRBJ2-1|TRBD2|TRBV9
TGTGCCAGCAGCATTAGACTAGCGGGCACCTACAATGAGCAGTTCTTC
CASSIRLAGTYNEQFF
>-|TRBJ2-1|TRBD2|TRBV5-1
TGCGCCAGCAGCTCGGCCCGGGCCTTAGCGGGAGTATACAATGAGCAGTTCTTC
CASSSARALAGVYNEQFF
>-|TRBJ2-7|-|TRBV18
TGTGCCAGCTCACGGGGGGACTTTTACGAGCAGTACTTC
CASSRGDFYEQYF
>-|TRBJ1-2|-|TRBV12-5
TGTGCTAGTGGTTTGGTACTTGGACACCTCTATGGCTACACCTTC
CASGLVLGHLYGYTF
>-|TRBJ2-7|-|TRBV11-3
TGTGCCAGCAGCTTAGGAGTGAGGGACAAGCAGTACTTC
CASSLGVRDKQYF
>once|TRBJ2-3|TRBD2|TRBV11-3
TGTGCCAGCAGTTTTAGCGGGAGCACGCAGTATTTT
CASSFSGSTQYF
>-|TRBJ2-7|TRBD2|TRBV27
TGTGCCAGCATCGCGGGAGGGCCATTATACGAGCAGTACTTC
CASIAGGPLYEQYF
>-|TRBJ1-3|-|TRBV6-8
TGTGCCAGCAGTTACGGGACCTCCGGTGGCAGCTCTGGAAACACCATATATTTT
CASSYGTSGGSSGNTIYF
>once|TRBJ1-3|-|TRBV7-2
TGTGCCAGCAGCTCCGGGGGCCCTGGAAACACCATATATTTT
CASSSGGPGNTIYF
>-|TRBJ2-1|-|TRBV19
TGTGCCAGTAGTGCGACAACCTACAATGAGCAGTTCTTC
CASSATTYNEQFF
>-|TRBJ2-4|-|TRBV10-3
TGTGCCATCAGTGAGTTTGGGGGGGCGGTCAAAAACATTCAGTACTTC
CAISEFGGAVKNIQYF
>-|TRBJ1-6|TRBD1|TRBV18
TGTGCCAGCTCACCAAATTTGGACAGGGTGCGTTCACCCCTCCACTTT
CASSPNLDRVRSPLHF
>-|TRBJ2-3|TRBD2|TRBV10-3
TGTGCCATCAGTGGGGGAGCGGGACGGCCCAGGGATACGCAGTATTTT
CAISGGAGRPRDTQYF
>-|TRBJ1-1|-|TRBV25-1
TGTGCCAGTTCTGGGTCGGGCACTGAAGCTTTCTTT
CASSGSGTEAFF
>-|TRBJ2-1|TRBD2|TRBV5-1
TGCGCCAGCAGCCGGGGACTAGCGGAGCCTCTCTTC
CASSRGLAEPLF
>-|TRBJ2-3|-|TRBV6-1
TGTGCCAGCAGTGCACTGGGAAGGCCAGATACGCAGTATTTT
CASSALGRPDTQYF
>-|TRBJ1-5|-|TRBV6-5
TGTGCCAGCAGAATAAGGGAGTATAGCAATCAGCCCCAGCATTTT
CASRIREYSNQPQHF
>once|TRBJ2-7|-|TRBV18
TGTGCCAGCTCACCACAGGGACAAAACTACGAGCAGTACTTC
CASSPQGQNYEQYF
>-|TRBJ1-4|-|TRBV19
TGTGCCTCGGGCTCGGGAGAAAAACTGTTTTTT
CASGSGEKLFF
>-|TRBJ1-5|-|TRBV7-2
TGTGCCAGCAGCTTAGCCTCAGGGTTCAATCAGCCCCAGCATTTT
CASSLASGFNQPQHF
>-|TRBJ1-2|-|TRBV11-2
TGTGCCAGCAGCCAGCCGGCAGCAGGGAACTATGGCTACACCTTC
CASSQPAAGNYGYTF
>-|TRBJ2-3|-|TRBV18
TGTGCCAGCTCACCACCGCACAGGACAATGGGCCCAGATACGCAGTATTTT
CASSPPHRTMGPDTQYF
>-|TRBJ2-3|-|TRBV5-1
TGCGCCAGCAGCTTGAGCACAGATACGCAGTATTTT
CASSLSTDTQYF
>once|TRBJ2-1|TRBD1|TRBV19
TGTGCCAGTAGTCTCACCGGGACAGGGAACAATGAGCAGTTCTTC
CASSLTGTGNNEQFF
>-|TRBJ2-5|-|TRBV5-4
TGTGCCAGCAGCCCTGAGAGCGCAGGTTGGGAGACCCAGTACTTC
CASSPESAGWETQYF
>-|TRBJ2-1|TRBD2|TRBV5-4
TGTGCCAGCAGCCCACGCTCGGGGGGTGAGCAGTTCTTC
CASSPRSGGEQFF
>-|TRBJ2-2|-|TRBV10-3
TGTGCCGGAGGTACAGGACACACCGGGGAGCTGTTTTTT
CAGGTGHTGELFF
>-|TRBJ2-2|-|TRBV29-1
TGCAGCGTAGCCGGGTCGAACACCGGGGAGCTGTTTTTT
CSVAGSNTGELFF
>-|TRBJ1-3|-|TRBV5-4
TGTGCCAGCAGCTTGGCCGGGGCGTCCTCTGGAAACACCATATATTTT
CASSLAGASSGNTIYF
>-|TRBJ2-3|-|TRBV6-4
TGTGCCAGCAGTGTGGTAGCGGCTAGCACAGATACGCAGTATTTT
CASSVVAASTDTQYF
>-|TRBJ2-3|-|TRBV7-9
TGTGCCAGCAGCTTAGTATCAGCGTCTAGCACAGATACGCAGTATTTT
CASSLVSASSTDTQYF
>once|TRBJ2-7|-|TRBV4-3
TGCGCCAGCAGCCAAGAGGCCAGGGCGGGCGAGCAGTACTTC
CASSQEARAGEQYF
>-|TRBJ2-7|TRBD2|TRBV5-1
TGCGCCAGCAGCTTTGGACTAGCAACTAGGGAGCAGTACTTC
CASSFGLATREQYF
>-|TRBJ2-6|-|TRBV15
TGTGCCACCACCAGGAGCTCTGGGGCCAACGTCCTGACTTTC
CATTRSSGANVLTF
>-|TRBJ2-1|TRBD1|TRBV5-1
TGCGCCAGCAGGCTCGACAGGGACGAGCAGTTCTTC
CASRLDRDEQFF